This T cell receptor (beta chain) was identified in a study of blood T cell dynamics during melanoma immunotherapy. Findings and limits, study-wide: Unlike progressors, later disease-control patients had W3 repertoires gaining clonality or diversity.

Germline CDR1 reads MGHRA; CDR2 reads YSYEKL. The V end was cut by 1 base, the J end by 5 bases, with 18 bases between. This CDR3 is built from 16 residues. Time point here: week 3, after first cycle of checkpoint inhibitor. Of note for this clone: As yet, its antigen is unknown.

DNA loading was fixed at about 360 ng for all bulk PBMC samples. The assay was immunoSEQ multiplex PCR, and TCRdb's table has in-frame clones only and misses some. The table has about 12,000 clones, roughly 90% seen once; the top ten hold 4% to 5%. The clonotype was recovered from a human donor with melanoma. The starting material was blood, obtained from a patient treated with checkpoint blockade. The chain links TRBV4-1 to TRBJ2-7, with D possibly being TRBD1 or TRBD2 (6 bases each). The CDR3 here is CASSQGTGPGGDEQYF. Written as DNA, the CDR3 is TGCGCCAGCAGCCAAGGGACCGGACCCGGGGGCGACGAGCAGTACTTC.